One sample yielded the 10 T cell receptor beta chains listed below, sequenced in a study of T cells in Graves' hyperthyroidism and ophthalmopathy. Researchers took RNA transcripts and amplified the TCR beta CDR3 regions from them. HTBI primers were employed in a first-round RT-PCR of the TCR CDR3. Using its own MiXCR run on the multiplex PCR reads, TCRdb lists one record per CDR3 protein. Of roughly 650,000 distinct CDR3 sequences detected, approximately 16% appear once; the ten largest clones hold 2.5% to 4%. Sequenced input: blood. These receptor sequences come from a woman aged 40 to 55 with Graves' ophthalmopathy.

This clonotype was recorded many times. The chain carries TRBV15 and TRBJ2-1; 7 bases agree with TRBD2. The CDR3 is made up of 20 amino acids. Germline V lookup: CDR1 LNHNV, CDR2 YYDKDF (reference sequence). The trim removed 0 bases at V and 1 base at J, leaving 15 bases unmatched. The CDR3 is CATSRDGGGVATGSYNEQFF. As DNA, the CDR3 is TGTGCCACCAGCAGAGATGGGGGGGGGGTCGCGACTGGGTCCTACAATGAGCAGTTCTTC. Full variable domain (rest looked up from reference TRBV15 and TRBJ2-1): DAMVIQNPRYQVTQFGKPVTLSCSQTLNHNVMYWYQQKSSQAPKLLFHYYDKDFNNEADTPDNFQSRRPNTSFCFLDIRSPGLGDTAMYLCATSRDGGGVATGSYNEQFFGPGTRLTVL.

This clonotype was seen ten or more times. This chain connects TRBV28 to TRBJ1-5, with D tentatively TRBD1 (5 bases). The germline CDR1 and CDR2 sequences are MDHEN and SYDVKM. The CDR3 consists of 13 residues. The V and J ends lost 6 bases and 3 bases respectively, with 9 bases between them. This CDR3 is CASRGEVNQPQHF. CDR3 in DNA: TGTGCCAGCAGAGGGGAGGTCAATCAGCCCCAGCATTTT.

This clonotype occurred a few times. V is TRBV14 and J is TRBJ2-1, with D tentatively TRBD1 (7 bases). In germline, CDR1 is SGHDN, CDR2 FVKESK. CDR3 length equals 18 residues. V lost 0 bases and J 2 bases, leaving 17 bases between the germline ends. DNA for the CDR3: TGTGCCAGCAGCCAAGAAAGGCGGGGACAGTCCACCTACAATGAGCAGTTCTTC. Encoded protein: CASSQERRGQSTYNEQFF.

V and J are TRBV3-1 and TRBJ1-6; TRBD1 agrees at 7 bases. CDR3 length equals 14 residues. V dropped 4 bases and J dropped 10; count of bases not matched to a gene: 7. Germline CDR1 is LGHDT and CDR2 is YNNKEL (reference sequence). CDR3 DNA: TGTGCCAGCAGCCCCGACAGGGTAATGTCACCCCTCCACTTT. The encoded protein is CASSPDRVMSPLHF.

The chain combines TRBV3-1 with TRBJ1-4; 8 positions agree with TRBD1. Germline V CDR1 and CDR2: LGHDT, YNNKEL (reference sequence). The CDR3 contains 16 residues. The V and J ends lost 0 bases and 5 bases, in that order; junction bases with no gene match: 5. The CDR3 loop reads CASSQDRDRLNEKLFF. The DNA for the CDR3 is TGTGCCAGCAGCCAAGATCGGGACAGGCTAAATGAAAAACTGTTTTTT.

The chain links TRBV4-1 to TRBJ2-7; TRBD2 matches at 7 bases. CDR3 size: 15 residues. After removal of 2 bases from V and 3 bases from J, the junction contained 7 bases not matched to a gene. Germline V gives CDR1 MGHRA, CDR2 YSYEKL. In DNA form, the CDR3 reads TGCGCCAGCAGCCAATTCGCCGGGAGGAACTACGAGCAGTACTTC. This codes for CASSQFAGRNYEQYF.

The chain carries TRBV28 and TRBJ1-5; the D gene is possibly TRBD1 (5 bases). V was pared by 5 bases and J by 2 bases, with 13 bases between. The CDR3 is 15 amino acids. CDR1 and CDR2 from the germline V gene are MDHEN and SYDVKM. This chain's CDR3 is CASSPGFYGNQPQHF. CDR3 sequence (DNA): TGTGCCAGCAGTCCAGGGTTCTATGGCAATCAGCCCCAGCATTTT.

The chain carries TRBV27 and TRBJ1-1; D unresolved. V gave up 0 bases and J gave up 1 base, with 9 bases separating them. The length of the CDR3 is 15 residues. In germline, CDR1 is MNHEY, CDR2 SMNVEV (reference sequence). The CDR3 loop is CASSLSSLTNTEAFF. Here the CDR3 DNA reads TGTGCCAGCAGTTTATCCTCCCTCACGAACACTGAAGCTTTCTTT.

The V gene is TRBV5-1, the J gene TRBJ2-1; D remains unclear. Germline V CDR1 and CDR2: SGHRS, YFSETQ. This CDR3 contains 14 residues. Between the trimmed V and J ends, which lost 0 bases and 3 bases, there was a span of 7 bases. The CDR3 protein is CASSLGGFYNEQFF. DNA of the CDR3: TGCGCCAGCAGCTTGGGCGGTTTCTACAATGAGCAGTTCTTC.

This clonotype has a handful of counts. The chain couples TRBV9 to TRBJ1-2; 8 positions agree with TRBD1. Trimming removed 5 bases from V and 4 bases from J; junction bases left unmatched: 4. The CDR3 has 13 amino acids. Germline V gives CDR1 SGDLS, CDR2 YYNGEE. The CDR3 coding sequence is TGTGCCAGCAGGGACAGGGAAGGCTATGGCTACACCTTC. It codes for CASRDREGYGYTF.